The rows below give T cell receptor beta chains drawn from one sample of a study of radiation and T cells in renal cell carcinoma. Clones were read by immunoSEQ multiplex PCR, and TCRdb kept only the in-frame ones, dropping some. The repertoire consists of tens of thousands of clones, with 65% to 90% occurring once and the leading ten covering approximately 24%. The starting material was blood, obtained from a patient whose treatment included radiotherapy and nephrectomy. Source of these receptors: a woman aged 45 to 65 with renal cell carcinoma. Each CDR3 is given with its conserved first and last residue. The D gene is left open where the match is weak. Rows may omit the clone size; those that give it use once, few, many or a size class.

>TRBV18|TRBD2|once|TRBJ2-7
CASSPNSGGLYEQYF
TGTGCCAGCTCACCAAATAGCGGGGGCCTCTACGAGCAGTACTTC
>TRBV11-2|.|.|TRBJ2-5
CASSLFGRQQETQYF
TGTGCCAGTAGCTTATTTGGTCGGCAGCAAGAGACCCAGTACTTC
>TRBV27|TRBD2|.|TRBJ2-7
CASSLRLGGVSTYEQYF
TGTGCCAGCAGTTTAAGATTGGGGGGGGTGAGTACCTACGAGCAGTACTTC
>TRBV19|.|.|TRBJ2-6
CASSIALISGANVLTF
TGTGCCAGTAGTATAGCATTAATTTCTGGGGCCAACGTCCTGACTTTC
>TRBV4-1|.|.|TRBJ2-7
CASSSDYISYEQYF
TGCGCCAGCAGTTCTGACTATATTAGCTACGAGCAGTACTTC
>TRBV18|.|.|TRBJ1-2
CASRPGGADGYTF
TGTGCCAGCCGACCTGGCGGCGCCGATGGCTACACCTTC
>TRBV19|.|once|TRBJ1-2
CASSISRASFSGYGYTF
TGTGCCAGTAGTATATCCAGGGCCAGCTTTTCAGGCTATGGCTACACCTTC
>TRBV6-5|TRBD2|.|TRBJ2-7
CASRPLAGGPYEQYF
TGTGCCAGCAGACCACTAGCGGGAGGCCCCTACGAGCAGTACTTC
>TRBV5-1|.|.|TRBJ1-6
CASSLTVDNSPLHF
TGCGCCAGCAGCTTGACAGTAGATAATTCACCCCTCCACTTT
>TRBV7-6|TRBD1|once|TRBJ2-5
CASSRQGTGETQYF
TGTGCCAGCAGCCGACAGGGTACGGGAGAGACCCAGTACTTC
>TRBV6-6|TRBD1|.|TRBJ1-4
CASSQDRRTTNEKLFF
TGTGCCAGCAGCCAGGACAGGCGAACAACTAATGAAAAACTGTTTTTT
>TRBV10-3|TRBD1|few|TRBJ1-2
CASKRTGESYGYTF
TGTGCCTCAAAGAGGACAGGGGAAAGCTATGGCTACACCTTC